One sample yielded the 27 T cell receptor beta chains listed below, sequenced in a study of cytomegalovirus exposure and HLA in healthy donors. PCR amplification relied on 60 Vbeta primers (plus 13 Jbeta primers). Sequencing was performed with immunoSEQ multiplex PCR; in TCRdb, only in-frame clones are kept and a portion is missing. The sample includes some 270,000 clones, around 90% of them seen just once. Sequences were obtained from PBMCs. The origin of the receptors is a girl aged 2 to 9 in good health and CMV-seronegative.

The chain has TRBV7-2 and TRBJ2-7; 8 nucleotides line up with TRBD1. The CDR3 is made up of 15 amino acids. The germline CDR1 and CDR2 sequences are SGHTA and FQGNSA. The junction had 2 bases not matched to a gene; V was cut back by 1 base and J by 0 bases. CDR3 nucleotide sequence: TGTGCCAGCAGCTTAGTCGGGACAGGCTCCTACGAGCAGTACTTC. Protein product: CASSLVGTGSYEQYF.

J is TRBJ1-1 and V is TRBV9; no definite D call. Trimming shortened V by 4 bases and J by 4 bases, and 14 bases separated the two germline ends. CDR1 and CDR2 from the germline V gene are SGDLS and YYNGEE. The CDR3 spans 14 residues. The DNA of the CDR3 is TGTGCCAGCAGCCCCACCGCGGAGGGCACTGAAGCTTTCTTT. Amino acid sequence: CASSPTAEGTEAFF.

Only one count was recorded for this clone. V usage is TRBV10-3 and J usage is TRBJ2-7; a weak D match, TRBD1 (6 bases). V was shortened by 0 bases and J by 0 bases, with 9 bases between the two germline ends. CDR1 is ENHRY, CDR2 SYGVKD, per germline. The CDR3 has 15 amino acids. The CDR3 region has the DNA TGTGCCATCAGTGAGTCGACAGGCTACTCCTACGAGCAGTACTTC. It yields the protein CAISESTGYSYEQYF.

The chain combines TRBV19 with TRBJ1-6; 7 bases agree with TRBD1. This CDR3 comprises 17 residues. Germline trimming cut 5 bases from V and 0 bases from J; bases unmatched to any gene: 7. Per germline, CDR1 LNHDA and CDR2 SQIVND (reference sequence). The CDR3, as DNA: TGTGCCAGTAGTTCCGGACAGGTCAGCTCCTATAATTCACCCCTCCACTTT. This codes for CASSSGQVSSYNSPLHF.

The gene calls are TRBV6-5 and TRBJ2-1, with 7 bases matching TRBD2. This CDR3 contains 15 residues. In germline, CDR1 is MNHEY, CDR2 SVGAGI. J lost 0 bases, V lost 6 bases, and 5 bases had no gene match. CDR3 amino acids: CASSSTSPSYNEQFF. The CDR3 region has the DNA TGTGCCAGCAGCTCGACTAGCCCCTCCTACAATGAGCAGTTCTTC.

The chain has TRBV9 and TRBJ1-2; 7 nucleotides agree with TRBD1. The V gene end was trimmed by 0 bases and the J gene end by 5 bases; junction bases not matched to a gene: 13. There are 17 residues in the CDR3. Looked up from germline, CDR1 is SGDLS and CDR2 is YYNGEE. The CDR3 DNA follows: TGTGCCAGCAGCGTAGATCCCGCCCGGACAGGCGGATATGGCTACACCTTC. Translation: CASSVDPARTGGYGYTF.

This rearrangement joins TRBV28 to TRBJ1-1; the D is unclear. The CDR3 is 14 amino acids. CDR1 MDHEN and CDR2 SYDVKM come from the germline V gene. The V end lost 0 bases, the J end lost 2 bases, and 7 bases lay between the germline ends. The CDR3 loop is CASSLWQTNTEAFF. The DNA for the CDR3 is TGTGCCAGCAGTTTATGGCAGACAAACACTGAAGCTTTCTTT.

This chain joins TRBV5-4 and TRBJ2-1; D may be TRBD2 (7 bases). Germline CDR1 SGHNT, CDR2 YYREEE (reference sequence). V dropped 4 bases and J dropped 5 bases, with 19 bases sitting between them. This CDR3 has 16 residues. In DNA form, the CDR3 reads TGTGCCAGCAGCCCCACCGCAAGGGGGAGGGACAATGAGCAGTTCTTC. It is translated as CASSPTARGRDNEQFF.

The rearrangement links TRBV10-3 to TRBJ2-3; 9 positions match TRBD2. Germline lookup yields CDR1 ENHRY and CDR2 SYGVKD. Trimming at V came to 2 bases and at J to 5 bases, leaving 5 bases not matched to a gene. This CDR3 contains 15 residues. The CDR3 DNA is TGTGCCATCAGTGAGGCCGCGGGGGGGGGAGATACGCAGTATTTT. This translates into CAISEAAGGGDTQYF.

The gene calls are TRBV25-1 and TRBJ2-7; possibly TRBD1 for D (5 bases). CDR3 length: 13 amino acids. Trimming stripped 6 bases from V and 7 bases from J, with 16 bases between. Germline V gene sequence: CDR1 MGHDK, CDR2 SYGVNS. The CDR3 protein is CASSRTGLGEQYF. The CDR3, as DNA: TGTGCCAGCAGCCGTACAGGTTTGGGGGAGCAGTACTTC.

The rearrangement links TRBV15 to TRBJ2-1; 8 positions agree with TRBD1. This CDR3 has 14 residues. CDR1 is LNHNV and CDR2 is YYDKDF in the germline V gene (reference sequence). Trimming took 4 bases from V and 7 from J; bases not matched to a gene: 6. Here the CDR3 reads CATSKGQGLNEQFF. The CDR3 DNA follows: TGTGCCACCAGCAAAGGACAGGGCTTGAATGAGCAGTTCTTC.

Turning to this clone: The sample carries other DNA sequences with the same CDR3. This chain joins TRBV19 and TRBJ2-1; D unclear. Germline V gene data show CDR1 as LNHDA and CDR2 as SQIVND (reference sequence). V was pared by 3 bases and J by 0 bases, with 6 bases between. The CDR3 loop spans 14 amino acids. CDR3 loop: CASSIGSSYNEQFF. DNA for the CDR3: TGTGCCAGTAGTATTGGCAGCTCCTACAATGAGCAGTTCTTC.

The rearrangement joins TRBV19 to TRBJ1-2, with TRBD1 matching over 7 bases. This CDR3 has 15 residues. The V and J ends lost 3 bases and 3 bases, in that order; junction bases with no gene match: 7. Germline values: CDR1 LNHDA, CDR2 SQIVND (reference sequence). DNA for the CDR3: TGTGCCAGTAGTATCCGAGGGGGCGCAGACTATGGCTACACCTTC. This translates into CASSIRGGADYGYTF.

The V and J genes are TRBV6-5 and TRBJ2-3; 11 bases agree with TRBD2. V shed 6 bases and J 3 bases; nucleotides not matched to a gene: 5. Germline V gene lookup returns CDR1 MNHEY and CDR2 SVGAGI. The CDR3 has 15 amino acids. CDR3 amino acids: CASSYIAGGTDTQYF. In DNA, the CDR3 is TGTGCCAGCAGCTATATAGCGGGGGGGACAGATACGCAGTATTTT.

The table lists this clone with a count of one. This chain connects TRBV10-3 to TRBJ2-1; 16 bases align to TRBD2. V lost 3 bases to trimming and J lost 6 bases; unmatched junction nucleotides: 5. This CDR3 has 17 amino acids. Looked up from germline, CDR1 is ENHRY and CDR2 is SYGVKD. The chain's CDR3 is CAISDSGTSGRANEQFF. The CDR3 DNA follows: TGTGCCATCAGTGATTCCGGGACTAGCGGGAGGGCCAATGAGCAGTTCTTC.

This clone was observed a handful of times. The V call is TRBV5-6, the J call TRBJ2-7; 9 positions agree with TRBD1. Germline-derived CDR1 and CDR2 are SGHDT and YYEEEE. With 0 bases clipped from V and 1 base from J, the junction kept 2 bases outside the gene matches. This CDR3 spans 15 amino acids. DNA for the CDR3: TGTGCCAGCAGCTTGGTGGACAGGGGTTCCTACGAGCAGTACTTC. Translation: CASSLVDRGSYEQYF.

This clone was found a few times. The rearrangement uses TRBV7-2 and TRBJ2-5; 10 bases are a match to TRBD2. The CDR3 covers 15 residues. The germline CDR1 and CDR2 sequences are SGHTA and FQGNSA. V was pared by 4 bases and J by 5 bases, with 7 bases of the junction left unmatched. The CDR3 reads CASSSSGSRLETQYF. CDR3 DNA sequence: TGTGCCAGCAGCTCTAGCGGGAGTCGGTTGGAGACCCAGTACTTC.

The rearrangement uses TRBV29-1 and TRBJ2-3; D ambiguous. This CDR3 has 13 residues. Germline V gene lookup returns CDR1 SQVTM and CDR2 ANQGSEA. Trimming stripped 4 bases from V and 2 bases from J, with 10 bases between. In DNA form, the CDR3 reads TGCAGCGTTGTACCCGGTACCACAGATACGCAGTATTTT. It is translated as CSVVPGTTDTQYF.

The genes are TRBV19 and TRBJ1-5, with D possibly being TRBD1 (5 bases). V lost 8 bases and J lost 0, with 8 bases in between. Germline CDR1 reads LNHDA; CDR2 reads SQIVND (reference sequence). The length of the CDR3 is 13 residues. The CDR3 loop is CASGAASNQPQHF. The CDR3 DNA reads TGTGCCAGTGGGGCAGCTAGCAATCAGCCCCAGCATTTT.

V usage is TRBV2 and J usage is TRBJ2-7, with D possibly TRBD2 on 6 matching bases. The CDR3 has 15 amino acids. V was clipped by 4 bases and J by 7 bases, with 20 bases between them. Germline lookup yields CDR1 SNHLY and CDR2 FYNNEI. The DNA of the CDR3 is TGTGCCAGCAGTGGGGAGGAGCAGGCCCGGGGGGAGCAGTACTTC. Protein: CASSGEEQARGEQYF.

This chain joins TRBV21-1 and TRBJ1-6; the listed D gene, TRBD1, was not tested against the DNA. TRBV21-1 is a documented pseudogene. The CDR3 consists of 15 residues. The CDR3 DNA reads as TGTGCCAGCAGCAAAGCTAACAGGCCTAATTCACCCCTCCACTTT. Its translation: CASSKANRPNSPLHF.

V gene TRBV21-1 combines with J gene TRBJ1-5; the table's D call TRBD1 went unverified against the DNA. TRBV21-1 is classified as a pseudogene. The CDR3 has 16 amino acids. CDR3 in DNA: TGTGCCAGCAATCGAGGAGGCAGGGGGTCGAATCAGCCCCAGCATTTT. This codes for CASNRGGRGSNQPQHF.

A few counts support this clone. The rearrangement links TRBV4-1 to TRBJ1-4; 7 positions match TRBD1. After removal of 1 base from V and 5 bases from J, the junction contained 7 bases not matched to a gene. The CDR3 extends over 16 amino acids. Germline V gene lookup returns CDR1 MGHRA and CDR2 YSYEKL. CDR3 protein: CASSQGQGRANEKLFF. The CDR3 DNA reads TGCGCCAGCAGCCAAGGACAGGGCAGGGCAAATGAAAAACTGTTTTTT.

The rearrangement joins TRBV2 to TRBJ2-3; TRBD1 agrees at 10 bases. Germline V CDR1 and CDR2: SNHLY, FYNNEI. The junction had 5 bases not matched to a gene; V was cut back by 7 bases and J by 1 base. CDR3 length equals 15 residues. CDR3 nucleotides: TGTGCCAGCATCCTCGGGACAGGGGGCACAGATACGCAGTATTTT. Protein sequence: CASILGTGGTDTQYF.

The gene calls are TRBV5-1 and TRBJ1-4; 10 bases map to TRBD1. V was clipped by 4 bases and J by 5 bases; unmatched bases: 2. Germline assignment: CDR1 SGHRS and CDR2 YFSETQ. The CDR3 covers 14 residues. The DNA for the CDR3 is TGCGCCAGCAGCACGGGACAGGGGAATGAAAAACTGTTTTTT. It translates to CASSTGQGNEKLFF.

The chain employs TRBV5-1 and TRBJ2-1, with 10 bases matching TRBD2. CDR1 is SGHRS and CDR2 is YFSETQ in the germline V gene. This CDR3 is built from 17 residues. V lost 3 bases, J lost 8 bases, and 14 bases stayed unmatched. The chain's CDR3 is CASSWGLAPGGTDEQFF. The CDR3 region has the DNA TGCGCCAGCAGCTGGGGACTAGCGCCGGGGGGAACGGATGAGCAGTTCTTC. Full variable domain (missing parts from reference TRBV5-1 and TRBJ2-1): KAGVTQTPRYLIKTRGQQVTLSCSPISGHRSVSWYQQTPGQGLQFLFEYFSETQRNKGNFPGRFSGRQFSNSRSEMNVSTLELGDSALYLCASSWGLAPGGTDEQFFGPGTRLTVL.

The chain employs TRBV9 and TRBJ2-6; D might be TRBD2 (6 bases). CDR3 length: 19 residues. Germline values: CDR1 SGDLS, CDR2 YYNGEE. V lost 3 bases to trimming and J lost 3 bases, with 22 bases between them. In nucleotides, the CDR3 is TGTGCCAGCAGCGAGACGACGACGGGATCCGGGAGTGGGGCCAACGTCCTGACTTTC. This gives the protein CASSETTTGSGSGANVLTF.